This T cell receptor (beta chain) emerged from a study of cytotoxic CD8 clonotypes in ibrutinib-treated CLL. Study-wide results and caveats: Shared public clonotypes were rare, and on treatment they either got smaller or stayed the same. Rising at ibrutinib response, clonality subsequently fell back toward baseline at progression.

After removal of 4 bases from V and 0 bases from J, the junction contained 2 bases not matched to a gene. Germline CDR1 reads SGHNT; CDR2 reads YYREEE (reference sequence). The CDR3 runs to 15 residues. This clone was detected once. Its specificity is unknown. Profiling relied on immunoSEQ multiplex PCR, and the TCRdb table lists in-frame clones only, not all of them. In the table there are fewer than 50,000 clones, over 50% of which are singletons. This TCR derives from a human donor with chronic lymphocytic leukemia. Source: PBMCs, taken after 24 months of ibrutinib treatment. The V gene is TRBV5-4, the J gene TRBJ1-2, with 11 bases that match TRBD1. DNA of the CDR3: TGTGCCAGCAGCCCGGGACAGGGGGCTAACTATGGCTACACCTTC. Translating it yields CASSPGQGANYGYTF.